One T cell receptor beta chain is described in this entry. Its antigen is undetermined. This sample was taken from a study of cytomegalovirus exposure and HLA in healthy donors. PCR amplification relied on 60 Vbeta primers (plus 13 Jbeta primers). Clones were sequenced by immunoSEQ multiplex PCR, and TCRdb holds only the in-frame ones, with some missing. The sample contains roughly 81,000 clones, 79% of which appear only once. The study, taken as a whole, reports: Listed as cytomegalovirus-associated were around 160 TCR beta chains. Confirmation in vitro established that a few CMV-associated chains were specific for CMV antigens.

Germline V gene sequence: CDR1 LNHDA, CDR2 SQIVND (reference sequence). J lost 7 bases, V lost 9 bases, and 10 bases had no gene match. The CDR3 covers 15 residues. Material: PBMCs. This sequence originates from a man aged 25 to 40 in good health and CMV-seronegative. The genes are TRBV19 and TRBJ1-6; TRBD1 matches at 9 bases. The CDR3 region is CASRTGTGSNSPLHF. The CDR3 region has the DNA TGTGCCAGCCGCACCGGGACAGGGTCCAATTCACCCCTCCACTTT.